This T cell receptor beta chain was sequenced during a study of OX40 agonist ivuxolimab in advanced cancers. Whole-study context: Ivuxolimab is a fully human IgG2 antibody that activates OX40 (CD134). Patients received intravenous ivuxolimab every 2 weeks at 0.01 to 10 mg/kg. Partial responses were achieved by three patients: one hepatocellular carcinoma, two cutaneous melanoma. Study outcomes and limitations: The mean number of expanded clones was higher in CD8+ T cells than in CD4+.

The CDR3 sequence is 16 residues long. V shed 3 bases and J shed 4 bases, with 18 bases lying between them. Per germline, CDR1 MNHEY and CDR2 SVGAGI. Libraries were prepared by immunoSEQ multiplex PCR; TCRdb keeps only in-frame clonotypes and omits some of them. The sample has approximately 50,000 clones, roughly three quarters seen once. Worth noting for this clone: Its antigen is as yet unknown.

The sample was CD4+ or CD8+ T cells sorted from blood, taken in a trial of the OX40 agonist ivuxolimab. The rearrangement uses TRBV6-5 and TRBJ2-5; D may be TRBD1 or TRBD2 (7 bases each). The TCR sequence derives from an adult with an advanced solid tumor such as melanoma, head and neck, liver or kidney cancer. The CDR3: CASSYPGGGGRETQYF. The CDR3 DNA is TGTGCCAGCAGTTATCCCGGAGGGGGCGGGAGAGAGACCCAGTACTTC.